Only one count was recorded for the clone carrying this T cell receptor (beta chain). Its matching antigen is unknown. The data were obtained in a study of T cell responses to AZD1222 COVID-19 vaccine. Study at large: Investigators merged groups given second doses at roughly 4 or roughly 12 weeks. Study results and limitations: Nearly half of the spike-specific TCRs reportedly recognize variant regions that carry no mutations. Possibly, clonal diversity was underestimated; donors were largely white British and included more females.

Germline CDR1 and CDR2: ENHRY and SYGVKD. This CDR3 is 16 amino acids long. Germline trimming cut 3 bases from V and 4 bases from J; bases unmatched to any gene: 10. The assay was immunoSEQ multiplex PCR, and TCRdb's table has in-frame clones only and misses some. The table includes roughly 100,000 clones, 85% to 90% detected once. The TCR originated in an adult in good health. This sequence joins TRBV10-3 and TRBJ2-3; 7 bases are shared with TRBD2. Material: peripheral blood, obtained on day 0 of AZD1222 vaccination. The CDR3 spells CAISEPGGGAADTQYF. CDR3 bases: TGTGCCATCAGTGAACCGGGAGGAGGGGCCGCAGATACGCAGTATTTT.